The 28 T cell receptor beta chains below all came from one sample that was sequenced in a study of beta chain features in type 1 diabetes (dated by TCRdb to 2016 to 2019). The library was generated by the immunoSEQ multiplex PCR assay. The entire amount of isolated RNA was reverse transcribed using the High Capacity cDNA Reverse Transcription Kit, so the sequenced TCRB transcripts were expressed ones. TCRdb provides this immuneACCESS table in a form limited to in-frame rearrangements. Some clones are lacking; in checked studies, under half of them reflect an unresolved V gene, and why the rest are absent is not known. This sample comprises roughly 610,000 clones, less than 20% of them detected only once. The ten largest clones take up under 0.095% of the sample. The sequencing input was naive CD4+ T cells from blood. Reading the label with the study, this specimen's cell subset or site is: true naive CD4+ T cells. The receptors were gathered from a man between 18 and 35 years old in good health.

This rearrangement joins TRBV9 to TRBJ1-5; 9 nucleotides line up with TRBD1. The CDR3 is 15 amino acids. The junction had 4 bases not matched to a gene; V was cut back by 0 bases and J by 6 bases. Looked up from germline, CDR1 is SGDLS and CDR2 is YYNGEE. CDR3 protein: CASSVGGQGSQPQHF. The CDR3 DNA sequence: TGTGCCAGCAGCGTAGGTGGACAGGGGAGTCAGCCCCAGCATTTT.

This clone was found a few times. The chain links TRBV7-9 to TRBJ2-5, with 11 bases aligning to TRBD1. Germline-derived CDR1 and CDR2 are SEHNR and FQNEAQ (reference sequence). The length of the CDR3 is 16 residues. After removal of 5 bases from V and 4 bases from J, the junction contained 9 bases not matched to a gene. CDR3 residues: CASSITGTGGRETQYF. CDR3 DNA sequence: TGTGCCAGCAGCATCACCGGGACAGGGGGTAGAGAGACCCAGTACTTC.

The table lists this clone with a few counts. V gene TRBV11-2 combines with J gene TRBJ2-5; D unresolved. The CDR3 is 12 amino acids. Germline CDR1 SGHAT, CDR2 FQNNGV. V was cut by 2 bases and J by 7 bases, with 8 bases left in between. The CDR3 is CASSLTRATQYF. The DNA for the CDR3 is TGTGCCAGCAGCTTAACCCGGGCGACCCAGTACTTC.

The chain employs TRBV29-1 and TRBJ1-1; tentative D call: TRBD1 (5 bases). The ends were cut back, 8 bases at V and 2 bases at J, with 18 bases in the middle. Germline-derived CDR1 and CDR2 are SQVTM and ANQGSEA. This CDR3 contains 14 residues. This CDR3 reads CSTGRGGDNTEAFF. CDR3 coding DNA: TGCAGCACCGGACGGGGGGGAGATAACACTGAAGCTTTCTTT.

The genes are TRBV28 and TRBJ2-1; 8 bases match TRBD1. Germline V gene lookup returns CDR1 MDHEN and CDR2 SYDVKM. V trimming: 7 bases; J trimming: 3 bases; junction bases outside the gene matches: 11. The CDR3 is 16 residues long. The CDR3 sequence is CASTNGQGGLYNEQFF. In nucleotides, the CDR3 is TGTGCCAGCACCAACGGACAGGGCGGGCTCTACAATGAGCAGTTCTTC.

The V and J genes are TRBV5-4 and TRBJ1-5; possible D gene TRBD1, 5 bases. The CDR3 is made up of 15 amino acids. Trimming took 0 bases from V and 6 from J, leaving 13 bases between them. Looked up from germline, CDR1 is SGHNT and CDR2 is YYREEE (reference sequence). The CDR3 DNA follows: TGTGCCAGCAGCTTGGCACCGGGGCCTGGTCAGCCCCAGCATTTT. This sequence encodes CASSLAPGPGQPQHF.

This clone was seen many times. The J gene is TRBJ2-3, the V gene TRBV10-3; TRBD2 matches at 7 bases. The CDR3 length is 13 residues. Germline CDR1 reads ENHRY; CDR2 reads SYGVKD. Trimming cost V 10 bases and J 0 bases; bases outside gene matches: 4. The CDR3 spells CANQAGSTDTQYF. The CDR3 DNA follows: TGTGCCAACCAAGCGGGGAGCACAGATACGCAGTATTTT.

This clone was recorded a few times. The CDR3 spells CASSDPGTAEGGYTF. For the CDR3, the DNA is TGTGCCAGCAGTGATCCCGGGACTGCCGAGGGTGGCTACACCTTC. The chain employs TRBV25-1 and TRBJ1-2, with D tentatively TRBD1 (5 bases). The CDR3 loop spans 15 amino acids. V was cut by 3 bases and J by 7 bases, with 18 bases left in between. Per germline, CDR1 MGHDK and CDR2 SYGVNS.

V gene TRBV4-1 combines with J gene TRBJ2-7; TRBD2 is a possible D gene (5 bases). CDR1 MGHRA and CDR2 YSYEKL come from the germline V gene. Trimming took off 1 base at V and 0 bases at J, with 13 bases between the two ends. The CDR3 length is 16 residues. The CDR3 region has the DNA TGCGCCAGCAGCCAAGGGGGAGCGCCGAGCTCCTACGAGCAGTACTTC. Its protein product is CASSQGGAPSSYEQYF.

This clone was counted a few times. The chain recombines TRBV15 with TRBJ2-2; D unclear. The CDR3 covers 14 residues. CDR1 is LNHNV and CDR2 is YYDKDF in the germline V gene (reference sequence). Trimming stripped 1 base from V and 3 bases from J, with 6 bases between. As DNA, the CDR3 is TGTGCCACCAGCAGAGGATGGGACACCGGGGAGCTGTTTTTT. This translates into CATSRGWDTGELFF.

Only a few counts were recorded for this clone. V usage is TRBV20-1 and J usage is TRBJ1-1; D call uncertain. Germline V gene lookup returns CDR1 DFQATT and CDR2 SNEGSKA (reference sequence). Trimming removed 6 bases from V and 1 base from J, with 6 bases in between. This CDR3 has 11 amino acids. The CDR3 protein is CSADRNTEAFF. The CDR3 DNA sequence: TGCAGTGCAGATAGGAACACTGAAGCTTTCTTT.

This clone was seen only once. This chain links TRBV7-9 with TRBJ1-3; tentative D call: TRBD1 (6 bases). The CDR3 spans 18 residues. Germline-derived CDR1 and CDR2 are SEHNR and FQNEAQ (reference sequence). V lost 7 bases and J 0 bases, leaving 22 bases between the germline ends. The CDR3 sequence: CASTPSGASPLSGNTIYF. The CDR3 coding sequence is TGTGCCAGCACCCCTTCAGGGGCCTCACCCCTCTCTGGAAACACCATATATTTT.

A few counts support this clone. The chain links TRBV9 to TRBJ1-1, with a weak D call TRBD1 (6 bases). The V end was cut by 0 bases, the J end by 6 bases, with 12 bases between. The CDR3 covers 14 residues. Germline assignment: CDR1 SGDLS and CDR2 YYNGEE. The CDR3 DNA is TGTGCCAGCAGCGTAGCGGCAGGGGCCGCTGAAGCTTTCTTT. This encodes CASSVAAGAAEAFF.

This clone was detected only a few times. The chain links TRBV7-2 to TRBJ2-2; D possibly matches TRBD1 or TRBD2 (5 bases each). The CDR3 sequence is 15 residues long. From germline, CDR1 is SGHTA and CDR2 FQGNSA. V lost 1 base to trimming and J lost 3 bases, with 9 bases between them. CDR3 in amino acids: CASSLGGVHTGELFF. CDR3 in DNA: TGTGCCAGCAGCTTAGGAGGGGTCCACACCGGGGAGCTGTTTTTT. Supplemented by reference TRBV7-2 and TRBJ2-2, the full variable domain reads GAGVSQSPSNKVTEKGKDVELRCDPISGHTALYWYRQSLGQGLEFLIYFQGNSAPDKSGLPSDRFSAERTGGSVSTLTIQRTQQEDSAVYLCASSLGGVHTGELFFGEGSRLTVL.

V is TRBV6-6 and J is TRBJ1-1; possible D gene TRBD1, 6 bases. The CDR3 contains 14 residues. Germline values: CDR1 MNHNY, CDR2 SVGAGI (reference sequence). V lost 9 bases and J 5 bases, leaving 19 bases between the germline ends. The CDR3 nucleotides read TGTGCCAGTTGTGACAGGATGACGGGGACTGAAGCTTTCTTT. Translation: CASCDRMTGTEAFF.

This clone turned up a few times. The identical CDR3 is also encoded by other nucleotide sequences in the sample. This rearrangement joins TRBV27 to TRBJ1-5, with D possibly matching TRBD1 (5 bases). The CDR3 has 13 amino acids. Per germline, CDR1 MNHEY and CDR2 SMNVEV (reference sequence). V was shortened by 3 bases and J by 4 bases, with 7 bases between the two germline ends. CDR3 sequence: CASSFRGNQPQHF. The CDR3 bases are TGTGCCAGCAGTTTTCGGGGGAATCAGCCCCAGCATTTT.

This clone was seen only a few times. This rearrangement joins TRBV11-2 to TRBJ1-3; D uncertain. The ends were cut back, 5 bases at V and 0 bases at J, with 14 bases in the middle. The germline V gene has CDR1 SGHAT and CDR2 FQNNGV. The CDR3 covers 16 residues. The CDR3 sequence: CASSINGGFSGNTIYF. The CDR3 coding sequence is TGTGCCAGCAGCATTAACGGAGGATTCTCTGGAAACACCATATATTTT. Combining the CDR3 with reference TRBV11-2 and TRBJ1-3 gives the whole variable domain EAGVAQSPRYKIIEKRQSVAFWCNPISGHATLYWYQQILGQGPKLLIQFQNNGVVDDSQLPKDRFSAERLKGVDSTLKIQPAKLEDSAVYLCASSINGGFSGNTIYFGEGSWLTVV.

This clone was found a few times. This CDR3 is CASSLGGYNTEAFF. CDR3 bases: TGTGCCAGCAGTTTAGGAGGGTATAACACTGAAGCTTTCTTT. This chain joins TRBV27 and TRBJ1-1; D call uncertain. Trimming pared 2 bases from V and 2 bases from J, leaving 9 bases between. This CDR3 is 14 amino acids long. Germline CDR1 is MNHEY and CDR2 is SMNVEV (reference sequence).

This chain's CDR3 is CASSPRQVFSYEQYF. In DNA, the CDR3 is TGTGCCAGCAGCCCGCGACAGGTATTCTCCTACGAGCAGTACTTC. The chain combines TRBV7-8 with TRBJ2-7, with D perhaps TRBD1 (6 bases). Germline CDR1 and CDR2: SGHVS and FQNEAQ. The CDR3 loop spans 15 amino acids. V was trimmed by 5 bases and J by 0 bases, leaving 14 bases between them.

CDR3 in DNA: TGTGCCAGCAGCTTACCTCTCAGCGACTACTACAATGAGCAGTTCTTC. Its translation is CASSLPLSDYYNEQFF. The V call is TRBV13, the J call TRBJ2-1; tentatively, D is TRBD2 (5 bases). This CDR3 comprises 16 residues. From germline, CDR1 is PRHDT and CDR2 FYEKMQ (reference sequence). Trimming stripped 2 bases from V and 3 bases from J, with 14 bases between.

This rearrangement joins TRBV5-4 to TRBJ2-5, with 14 bases lining up with TRBD2. With 4 bases clipped from V and 1 base from J, the junction kept 3 bases outside the gene matches. Germline V gene sequence: CDR1 SGHNT, CDR2 YYREEE (reference sequence). The CDR3 sequence is 16 residues long. The CDR3 protein is CASSIGLAGGQETQYF. The CDR3, as DNA: TGTGCCAGCAGCATCGGACTAGCGGGGGGCCAAGAGACCCAGTACTTC.

The sample holds a few counts of this clone. V is TRBV25-1 and J is TRBJ1-1; 7 nucleotides match TRBD1. With 1 base clipped from V and 11 bases from J, the junction kept 10 bases outside the gene matches. The CDR3 sequence is 14 residues long. Germline V CDR1 and CDR2: MGHDK, SYGVNS. The CDR3 DNA reads as TGTGCCAGCAGTGAATTATCTGAGGGGGCGCGGGCTTTCTTT. Its protein product is CASSELSEGARAFF.

This rearrangement joins TRBV30 to TRBJ1-6, with D unresolved. The V gene lost 0 bases and the J gene lost 6 bases, with 9 bases spanning the gap. Germline lookup yields CDR1 GTSNPN and CDR2 SVGIG (reference sequence). The CDR3 consists of 14 residues. CDR3 DNA: TGTGCCTGGAGTGTAACCTGGAGTAATTCACCCCTCCACTTT. Translation gives CAWSVTWSNSPLHF.

CDR3 DNA: TGTGCTAGTGGTTTGGTACAATGGGGAGGGTATGACTATGGCTACACCTTC. Translated, it gives CASGLVQWGGYDYGYTF. This chain uses TRBV12-5 with TRBJ1-2; no clear D gene. CDR1 is LGHNT and CDR2 is FRNRAP in the germline V gene. This CDR3 has 17 residues. Between the trimmed V and J ends, which lost 0 bases and 3 bases, there was a span of 17 bases. The whole variable domain, remainder taken from reference TRBV12-5 and TRBJ1-2, is DARVTQTPRHKVTEMGQEVTMRCQPILGHNTVFWYRQTMMQGLELLAYFRNRAPLDDSGMPKDRFSAEMPDATLATLKIQPSEPRDSAVYFCASGLVQWGGYDYGYTFGSGTRLTVV.

The chain couples TRBV6-5 to TRBJ2-1, with 9 bases identical to TRBD2. Per germline, CDR1 MNHEY and CDR2 SVGAGI. The CDR3 is 15 residues long. Unmatched junction bases numbered 10, after V lost 6 bases and J lost 7 bases. The CDR3 loop reads CASSPGTSSGNEQFF. CDR3 bases: TGTGCCAGCAGCCCTGGGACTAGCTCTGGTAATGAGCAGTTCTTC.

V and J are TRBV7-2 and TRBJ2-6, with a tentative D call TRBD1 (6 bases). CDR1 and CDR2 from the germline V gene are SGHTA and FQGNSA. The CDR3 is 15 residues long. V was cut by 3 bases and J by 1 base, with 7 bases left in between. Here the CDR3 DNA reads TGTGCCAGCAGCTTTACAGGGTCTGGGGCCAACGTCCTGACTTTC. It codes for CASSFTGSGANVLTF.

This clone occurred a few times. The chain joins TRBV9 to TRBJ1-2, with a possible D match to TRBD1 (6 bases). Per the germline V gene, CDR1 is SGDLS and CDR2 is YYNGEE. The ends were cut back, 4 bases at V and 1 base at J, with 14 bases in the middle. The CDR3 spans 15 residues. The chain's CDR3 is CASSSRGGDNYGYTF. CDR3 coding DNA: TGTGCCAGCAGCTCTCGAGGGGGTGATAACTATGGCTACACCTTC.

This clone occurred a few times. The chain recombines TRBV7-9 with TRBJ2-7; D is undetermined. The germline gives CDR1 SEHNR, CDR2 FQNEAQ (reference sequence). The V end lost 3 bases, the J end lost 1 base, and 7 bases lay between the germline ends. The CDR3 totals 13 residues. The CDR3 region is CASSFLTSYEQYF. CDR3 in DNA: TGTGCCAGCAGCTTTCTTACTTCCTACGAGCAGTACTTC.